This T cell receptor beta chain derives from a study of blood T cell repertoires in COVID-19. About the study: Researchers got acute and convalescent COVID-19 samples from the United States, Italy and Spain. The cDNA or gDNA used as material had been derived from T cells, B-cell-depleted T cells, or PBMCs.

Trimming pared 6 bases from V and 0 bases from J, leaving 23 bases between. Looked up from germline, CDR1 is SNHLY and CDR2 is FYNNEI. This CDR3 has 19 amino acids. How the authors handled the data: Researchers report that nucleated cell counts were estimated from reference gene primer amplification. Clones were sequenced by immunoSEQ multiplex PCR, and TCRdb holds only the in-frame ones, with some missing. V and J calls plus clone size are reproduced from that table; the DNA served to infer D and trimming. The data hold roughly 200,000 clones, with about 86% observed a single time. Sequencing used peripheral blood. The rearrangement links TRBV2 to TRBJ2-2, with D possibly matching TRBD2 (6 bases). The sequence was obtained from a man between 45 and 60 years old with active or convalescent COVID-19. The CDR3 here is CASRASAGGGVSNTGELFF. DNA of the CDR3: TGTGCCAGCAGAGCATCCGCCGGGGGTGGGGTTTCGAACACCGGGGAGCTGTTTTTT.